The 22 T cell receptor beta chains below come from one sample, sequenced in a study of blood T cell repertoires in COVID-19. The repertoire was sequenced with immunoSEQ multiplex PCR; TCRdb's copy has only in-frame clones and lacks some. The sample shows hundreds of thousands of clones, about 83% of them seen only once. The sequencing input was peripheral blood. These receptors all come from a woman between 45 and 60 years old with acute or convalescent COVID-19.

This sequence joins TRBV7-8 and TRBJ1-3; TRBD1 agrees at 9 bases. Germline trimming cut 2 bases from V and 3 bases from J; bases unmatched to any gene: 2. In germline, CDR1 is SGHVS, CDR2 FQNEAQ. The CDR3 has 15 residues. CDR3 region: CASSLRTGVGNTIYF. The CDR3 DNA reads as TGTGCCAGCAGCTTAAGGACAGGGGTTGGAAACACCATATATTTT.

The gene calls are TRBV9 and TRBJ1-4, with 7 bases that match TRBD1. Trimming took 3 bases from V and 5 from J; bases not matched to a gene: 7. This CDR3 region has 15 residues. Germline lookup yields CDR1 SGDLS and CDR2 YYNGEE. CDR3 in amino acids: CASSAEGTDNEKLFF. The CDR3 nucleotides are TGTGCCAGCAGCGCCGAAGGGACAGACAATGAAAAACTGTTTTTT.

V is TRBV7-2 and J is TRBJ1-5; 9 nucleotides match TRBD1. V gave up 0 bases and J gave up 7 bases; unmatched junction bases: 7. CDR3 length: 16 amino acids. Germline CDR1 and CDR2: SGHTA and FQGNSA. CDR3 amino acids: CASSLAGQGVIQPQHF. CDR3 DNA sequence: TGTGCCAGCAGCTTAGCGGGACAGGGAGTTATACAGCCCCAGCATTTT.

The V gene is TRBV10-3, the J gene TRBJ1-1; D gene uncertain. The CDR3 has 13 amino acids. V lost 8 bases and J lost 1, with 11 bases in between. Per the germline V gene, CDR1 is ENHRY and CDR2 is SYGVKD. CDR3 sequence reads: CAIHGVSNTEAFF. The CDR3, as DNA: TGTGCCATCCACGGGGTGTCGAACACTGAAGCTTTCTTT.

The gene calls are TRBV7-8 and TRBJ1-2; D possibly corresponds to TRBD1 (5 bases). Germline V CDR1 and CDR2: SGHVS, FQNEAQ. There are 14 residues in the CDR3. The ends were cut back, 5 bases at V and 6 bases at J, with 16 bases in the middle. The CDR3 protein is CASSQYLRGNGYTF. The CDR3 DNA reads TGTGCCAGCAGCCAGTACCTAAGGGGAAATGGCTACACCTTC. Variable domain in full (rest from reference TRBV7-8 and TRBJ1-2): GAGVSQSPRYKVAKRGQDVALRCDPISGHVSLFWYQQALGQGPEFLTYFQNEAQLDKSGLPSDRFFAERPEGSVSTLKIQRTQQEDSAVYLCASSQYLRGNGYTFGSGTRLTVV.

This chain connects TRBV7-2 to TRBJ2-7; D is undetermined. The V end was cut by 5 bases, the J end by 2 bases, with 10 bases between. This CDR3 has 13 amino acids. Germline V gene data show CDR1 as SGHTA and CDR2 as FQGNSA. CDR3 region: CASSRAGPYEQYF. In nucleotides, the CDR3 is TGTGCCAGCAGCCGCGCAGGCCCCTACGAGCAGTACTTC.

The chain combines TRBV11-2 with TRBJ1-6, with D unresolved. There are 17 residues in the CDR3. V lost 0 bases and J lost 0, with 9 bases in between. Per germline, CDR1 SGHAT and CDR2 FQNNGV. In DNA, the CDR3 is TGTGCCAGCAGCTTAGATCTGGGAGGCTCCTATAATTCACCCCTCCACTTT. This gives the protein CASSLDLGGSYNSPLHF.

This clone has just a few counts. The V and J genes are TRBV4-3 and TRBJ1-5; D uncertain. Between the trimmed V and J ends, which lost 0 bases and 7 bases, there was a span of 10 bases. Germline V gene data show CDR1 as LGHNA and CDR2 as YSLEER. This CDR3 has 14 amino acids. CDR3 in amino acids: CASSQDNAGQPQHF. For the CDR3, the DNA is TGCGCCAGCAGCCAAGATAACGCGGGGCAGCCCCAGCATTTT.

The gene calls are TRBV20-1 and TRBJ1-3; D remains ambiguous. The V end was cut by 3 bases, the J end by 7 bases, with 10 bases between. Germline lookup yields CDR1 DFQATT and CDR2 SNEGSKA (reference sequence). The length of the CDR3 is 12 residues. The CDR3 region has the DNA TGCAGTGCTAGTGCCAGTCCGAACACCATATATTTT. Its translation is CSASASPNTIYF.

The rearrangement links TRBV5-4 to TRBJ2-5, with TRBD2 matching 9 bases. With V trimmed by 1 base and J by 5 bases, 21 bases remained unmatched. The CDR3 is 20 residues long. The germline V gene has CDR1 SGHNT and CDR2 YYREEE (reference sequence). This CDR3 is CASSLFSGSHLRSGWETQYF. The CDR3 DNA reads TGTGCCAGCAGCTTGTTTAGCGGGAGTCACCTTAGGAGTGGGTGGGAGACCCAGTACTTC.

V and J are TRBV5-1 and TRBJ2-4; 8 bases line up with TRBD2. The CDR3 loop spans 15 amino acids. CDR1 SGHRS and CDR2 YFSETQ come from the germline V gene. V lost 4 bases, J lost 3 bases, and 6 bases stayed unmatched. The CDR3 is CASSATTSGKNIQYF. CDR3 in DNA: TGCGCCAGCAGCGCCACTACTAGCGGCAAAAACATTCAGTACTTC.

The chain is built from TRBV5-1 and TRBJ1-2; D gene ambiguous. Germline V gene lookup returns CDR1 SGHRS and CDR2 YFSETQ. CDR3 length: 14 amino acids. V lost 0 bases to trimming and J lost 6 bases, with 12 bases between them. CDR3 protein: CASSLAVPADGYTF. CDR3 sequence (DNA): TGCGCCAGCAGCTTGGCCGTCCCGGCGGATGGCTACACCTTC.

This clone was picked up one time. The V gene is TRBV28, the J gene TRBJ1-2; TRBD1 matches 7 bases. This CDR3 is 14 amino acids long. V was pared by 6 bases and J by 3 bases, with 7 bases of the junction left unmatched. The germline V gene encodes CDR1 MDHEN and CDR2 SYDVKM. As DNA, the CDR3 is TGTGCCAGCAGATCTACAGGGGCCCACTATGGCTACACCTTC. Translated: CASRSTGAHYGYTF.

The chain joins TRBV19 to TRBJ1-3; D is unresolved. The V gene lost 3 bases and the J gene lost 4 bases, with 16 bases spanning the gap. Germline CDR1 LNHDA, CDR2 SQIVND (reference sequence). The CDR3 spans 16 residues. CDR3 nucleotides: TGTGCCAGTAGTATCGATTCAGCGATCCTCGGAAACACCATATATTTT. Its protein is CASSIDSAILGNTIYF.

This clone was seen a few times. The chain has TRBV18 and TRBJ2-7, with D possibly being TRBD1 (6 bases). Deletions cut 2 bases from V and 0 bases from J, with 11 bases between. Germline CDR1 is KGHSH and CDR2 is LQKENI. This CDR3 is built from 15 residues. The CDR3 protein is CASSPDRSSSYEQYF. The DNA of the CDR3 is TGTGCCAGCTCACCAGACAGGTCGAGCTCCTACGAGCAGTACTTC.

The CDR3 region is CASRIPGGNTIYF. The DNA of the CDR3 is TGTGCCAGCAGGATCCCGGGGGGAAACACCATATATTTT. The chain uses TRBV12-3 or TRBV12-4 and TRBJ1-3; D remains unclear. The CDR3 is 13 residues long. V was pared by 6 bases and J by 4 bases, with 10 bases between.

The J gene is TRBJ2-4, the V gene TRBV7-3, with D hard to call. CDR1 and CDR2 (germline): SGHTA, FQGTGA. The CDR3 contains 14 residues. The ends were cut back, 5 bases at V and 0 bases at J, with 8 bases in the middle. CDR3 DNA: TGTGCCAGCAGCCCCAGTGGAGCCAAAAACATTCAGTACTTC. Residues: CASSPSGAKNIQYF.

The chain carries TRBV21-1 and TRBJ2-2; the table calls TRBD2, which could not be checked here. TRBV21-1 is deemed a pseudogene. The CDR3 runs 12 residues. CDR3 residues: CASTGIVGELFF. The CDR3 DNA is TGTGCCAGCACCGGGATAGTTGGGGAGCTGTTTTTT.

CDR3 protein: CASTRVSGETGELFF. In DNA, the CDR3 is TGTGCCAGCACGAGAGTGTCGGGGGAGACCGGGGAGCTGTTTTTT. The chain has TRBV19 and TRBJ2-2, with D perhaps matching TRBD2 (6 bases). The CDR3 totals 15 residues. The germline V gene has CDR1 LNHDA and CDR2 SQIVND (reference sequence). The V gene lost 9 bases and the J gene lost 5 bases, with 19 bases spanning the gap.

The V gene is TRBV7-3, the J gene TRBJ2-3; no reliable D call. The CDR3 is 14 residues long. CDR1 SGHTA and CDR2 FQGTGA come from the germline V gene. Trimming shortened V by 8 bases and J by 5 bases, and 17 bases separated the two germline ends. Written as DNA, the CDR3 is TGTGCCAGCGGTCCTCTGGAGTTCAGAGATACGCAGTATTTT. It codes for CASGPLEFRDTQYF.

The rearrangement joins TRBV5-1 to TRBJ1-1; 8 bases are a match to TRBD1. CDR1 SGHRS and CDR2 YFSETQ come from the germline V gene. V was clipped by 4 bases and J by 1 base; unmatched bases: 12. The CDR3 has 17 amino acids. CDR3 coding DNA: TGCGCCAGCAGCAGCCACGACAGGGGCCCAGCGAACACTGAAGCTTTCTTT. Encoded protein: CASSSHDRGPANTEAFF.

This clone was seen only a few times. The rearrangement uses TRBV24-1 and TRBJ1-5; D might be TRBD1 (5 bases). Trimming left V 12 bases short and J 1 base short, with 12 bases between. Germline V CDR1 and CDR2: KGHDR, SFDVKD. The CDR3 runs to 13 residues. In DNA, the CDR3 is TGTGCCGCTGGGGGAGGGAGCAATCAGCCCCAGCATTTT. The encoded protein is CAAGGGSNQPQHF.